The clone carrying this T cell receptor (beta chain) showed up just once. Its specificity is not known. The record originates from a study of early stage breast cancer tumors. Study-level points and caveats: Compared with adjacent normal breast, tumors showed about 2.5-fold denser, more clonal T cells. Functional markers like CD4, CD8 and FOXP3 were missed in bulk sequencing.

The CDR3 has 15 amino acids. CDR1 and CDR2 (germline): PRHDT, FYEKMQ (reference sequence). V shed 5 bases and J shed 3 bases, with 13 bases lying between them. Method: immunoSEQ multiplex PCR; TCRdb's copy keeps in-frame clones and lacks some. The sample has over 20,000 clones; about 67% are singletons. The source is a person in their sixties with breast cancer. The chain recombines TRBV13 with TRBJ1-4; D ambiguous. The source material was breast tumor tissue. CDR3: CASSPQTDSNEKLFF. CDR3 nucleotide sequence: TGTGCCAGCAGCCCCCAGACGGACTCTAATGAAAAACTGTTTTTT.